One sample yielded the 16 T cell receptor beta chains listed below, sequenced in a study of tumor-infiltrating lymphocytes in primary liver carcinoma. From around 0.5 ug total RNA, TCR beta cDNA was generated with a primer in the constant region. ARM-PCR, slightly modified, supplied the TCR beta libraries through three nested multiplex PCR rounds. Two initial PCR rounds of ten to eleven cycles each paired TRBV1-TRBV30 forward primers with a C-beta reverse primer. Via MiXCR, TCRdb re-called the multiplex PCR reads, giving one row per CDR3 protein. The sample gives 180,000 or so distinct CDR3 sequences, 50% to 75% of which show up once; approximately 68% is in the top ten. Both blood RNA, taken from unsorted whole blood, and germline DNA were extracted. Sequenced material: peripheral blood. All receptors derive from a man aged 35 to 55 with primary liver carcinoma and hepatitis B virus infection.

The rearrangement links TRBV29-1 to TRBJ2-1, with D perhaps TRBD2 (5 bases). V lost 6 bases and J 2 bases, leaving 14 bases between the germline ends. Germline V lookup: CDR1 SQVTM, CDR2 ANQGSEA. The CDR3 is 14 amino acids. CDR3 protein: CSVTEVGAYNEQFF. DNA for the CDR3: TGCAGCGTCACCGAAGTGGGAGCCTACAATGAGCAGTTCTTC.

The chain couples TRBV28 to TRBJ1-4, with 9 nucleotides matching TRBD1. CDR3 length equals 14 residues. Germline CDR1 MDHEN, CDR2 SYDVKM. V lost 5 bases, J lost 6 bases, and 4 bases stayed unmatched. The CDR3 reads CASSLGDRDEKLFF. The CDR3 DNA sequence: TGTGCCAGCAGTCTGGGGGACAGGGATGAAAAACTGTTTTTT.

The chain combines TRBV6-6 with TRBJ1-6; 7 nucleotides line up with TRBD1. The CDR3 runs to 13 residues. V dropped 6 bases and J dropped 7; count of bases not matched to a gene: 3. Germline V gene lookup returns CDR1 MNHNY and CDR2 SVGAGI (reference sequence). The CDR3 DNA reads TGTGCCAGCAGGGACAGGCTAAATTCACCCCTCCACTTT. It yields the protein CASRDRLNSPLHF.

In regard to this clonotype: A much larger clone is a single base away; this may be a read error. The chain links TRBV11-2 to TRBJ2-1; D gene unclear. This CDR3 has 16 residues. Trimming left V 1 base short and J 7 bases short, with 17 bases between. The germline CDR1 and CDR2 sequences are SGHAT and FQNNGV. The CDR3 DNA is TGTGCCAGCAGCTTAGCATCACCGCAATTGGGTAATGAGCAGTTCTTC. It specifies CASSLASPQLGNEQFF.

On this clonotype itself: At one boundary the junction diverges from the germline segment, which might be a read error. The CDR3 is CASSFSPTGTQNF. The CDR3 coding sequence is TGTGCCAGCAGCTTTTCCCCCACCGGGACCCAGAACTTC. This rearrangement joins TRBV5-6 to TRBJ2-5; D could derive from TRBD1 or TRBD2 (5 bases each). CDR1 SGHDT and CDR2 YYEEEE come from the germline V gene. This CDR3 spans 13 amino acids.

With regard to this clonotype: At one end the junction does not follow the germline gene, possibly because of a read error. This chain joins TRBV12-3 or TRBV12-4 and TRBJ2-7, with TRBD2 matching over 7 bases. The length of the CDR3 is 14 residues. The CDR3: CANSLTGGSYEQYF. CDR3 nucleotide sequence: TGTGCCAACAGTTTAACCGGGGGGTCCTACGAGCAGTACTTC.

The rearrangement links TRBV30 to TRBJ2-3, with D tentatively TRBD2 (6 bases). The length of the CDR3 is 12 residues. V dropped 5 bases and J dropped 4 bases, with 10 bases sitting between them. Germline loops: CDR1 GTSNPN, CDR2 SVGIG (reference sequence). The CDR3 sequence is CAWSGGPDTQYF. CDR3 bases: TGTGCCTGGTCCGGGGGTCCAGATACGCAGTATTTT.

Remarks on this clonotype: A read error may produce the germline difference seen at one junction end. The chain couples TRBV28 to TRBJ2-1, with D maybe TRBD1 (7 bases). Germline CDR1 MDHEN, CDR2 SYDVKM. CDR3 length: 13 residues. The CDR3 loop is CASRVPGGNEQLF. In DNA form, the CDR3 reads TGTGCCAGCAGGGTACCAGGGGGGAATGAGCAGCTCTTC.

Many counts were recorded for this clonotype. CDR3 DNA: TGCAGCGTTGAAGGGGTAGAGACCCAGTACTTC. Its protein product is CSVEGVETQYF. The J gene is TRBJ2-5, the V gene TRBV29-1; D remains unclear. Germline loops: CDR1 SQVTM, CDR2 ANQGSEA. The V end lost 1 base, the J end lost 4 bases, and 4 bases lay between the germline ends. This CDR3 has 11 amino acids.

This clonotype was seen only a few times. The rearrangement links TRBV4-2 to TRBJ2-1, with D possibly matching TRBD1 (5 bases). The length of the CDR3 is 12 residues. Trimming removed 8 bases from V and 7 bases from J, with 12 bases in between. The V gene's germline CDR1 is LGHNA and CDR2 YNFKEQ. This CDR3 is CASSWGENEQFF. Here the CDR3 DNA reads TGTGCCAGCTCATGGGGCGAAAATGAGCAGTTCTTC.

Worth noting for this clonotype: This sequence may be a read error, since a much larger clone differs from it by one base. V gene TRBV6-6 combines with J gene TRBJ1-4; D uncertain. Germline CDR1 is MNHNY and CDR2 is SVGAGI (reference sequence). This CDR3 spans 11 amino acids. The CDR3, as DNA: TGTGCCAACAGTTCCTCAGGAAAACTGTTTTTT. Translation gives CANSSSGKLFF.

The gene calls are TRBV7-8 and TRBJ2-7; D not certain. Per germline, CDR1 SGHVS and CDR2 FQNEAQ. Trimming shortened V by 4 bases and J by 0 bases, and 10 bases separated the two germline ends. This CDR3 region has 14 residues. This CDR3 reads CASSSEYPSYEQYF. Here the CDR3 DNA reads TGTGCCAGCAGCTCAGAATACCCCTCCTACGAGCAGTACTTC.

The chain joins TRBV7-8 to TRBJ2-3; 9 bases match TRBD1. Trimming at V came to 9 bases and at J to 5 bases, leaving 18 bases not matched to a gene. Germline lookup yields CDR1 SGHVS and CDR2 FQNEAQ. The CDR3 sequence is 17 residues long. This CDR3 reads CARSPFGQGSSGDTQYF. CDR3 nucleotide sequence: TGTGCCAGGAGCCCTTTCGGACAGGGGAGTTCAGGAGATACGCAGTATTTT.

J is TRBJ2-1 and V is TRBV4-1; the D gene could be TRBD1 or TRBD2 (5 bases each). This CDR3 has 16 amino acids. Trimming removed 3 bases from V and 4 bases from J, with 16 bases in between. Germline CDR1 and CDR2: MGHRA and YSYEKL. This chain's CDR3 is CASSQWMGRTYNEQFF. The CDR3 region has the DNA TGCGCCAGCAGCCAGTGGATGGGACGGACATACAATGAGCAGTTCTTC.

The rearrangement links TRBV29-1 to TRBJ2-3, with 7 bases identical to TRBD2. V lost 7 bases, J lost 0 bases, and 10 bases stayed unmatched. The CDR3 extends over 15 amino acids. The V gene's germline CDR1 is SQVTM and CDR2 ANQGSEA. CDR3 bases: TGCAGCGCTTCTGGACGGGGAGGGAGCACAGATACGCAGTATTTT. It is translated as CSASGRGGSTDTQYF.

This clonotype showed up many times. J is TRBJ2-1 and V is TRBV11-2; D unclear. The CDR3 runs to 12 residues. Germline CDR1 is SGHAT and CDR2 is FQNNGV. Trimming removed 5 bases at V and 8 bases at J, with 10 bases between. The CDR3: CASSRYEDEQFF. The CDR3 DNA is TGTGCCAGCAGCCGATATGAGGATGAGCAGTTCTTC.